This T cell receptor beta chain was sequenced during a study of blood T cell repertoires in COVID-19 (TCRdb year 2020). Background on the whole study: The collaborator samples originated in the United States, Italy and Spain and spanned the acute and convalescent phases of COVID-19. Sample metadata almost always included a de-identified subject ID, COVID-19 status, age in years and sex. Subjects who had been exposed to COVID-19, were actively infected with it, or had recovered from it provided the deeply sampled blood TCRbeta repertoires that made up the dataset. Where HLA class I and class II types were available, the types were taken from metadata supplied by the sample provider, not from assay-based typing. The repertoires were released in a freely available public database intended as a resource for research on the immune response to SARS-CoV-2. The material from the prospective study consisted of cDNA or gDNA derived from T cells, B-cell-depleted T cells, or PBMCs. Samples came from the ongoing ImmuneRACE study (first 160 participants) plus 1,254 subjects from 6 global collaborators. The paper as a whole reports these results and caveats: Clinical and demographic metadata were provided uncurated, with the amount varying by source and participant.

The collaborating institutions used their own protocols to collect whole blood in K2EDTA tubes. For TCRbeta analysis, collaborator samples were shipped as frozen whole blood, as isolated PBMCs, or as DNA extracted from either sample type. As concerns this clone: There is no known antigen for this receptor. The sample holds no much larger clone one base away, and base qualities are not on file.

TCRbeta CDR3 regions were amplified from genomic DNA by means of the immunoSEQ Assay, a bias-controlled multiplex PCR. Per the authors' processing: The number of nucleated cells in each sample was estimated from the amplification of reference gene primers within the assay. To quantify the absolute abundance of each unique TCRbeta CDR3 rearrangement, sequence reads were collapsed and filtered. Productive Simpson clonality was computed per sample as the square root of Simpson's diversity index over productive rearrangements. Here the immuneACCESS table is served through TCRdb, limited to in-frame sequences with V and J called. Missing clones are a known gap in these copies; in checked studies unresolved V genes cover under half, and the rest lacks a known reason. The V and J calls and clone size come from that table; D and trimming were worked out from the DNA. The sample yields about 71,000 clones; around 83% were counted once. In total, the top ten clones hold 6.9% of the sample.

This receptor was taken from a man aged 50-59 years with active COVID-19. Sequencing was performed on peripheral blood.

The sequence in DNA is TGTGCCAGCTCGGGACAGGGGATTGCTAACTATGGCTACACCTTC. This yields the protein CASSGQGIANYGYTF. The chain is made from TRBV18 and TRBJ1-2; 10 bases in the junction line up with TRBD1. V lost 6 bases and J lost 0 bases, and the count of bases not matched to a germline gene is 4. Spanning cysteine to phenylalanine, the CDR3 consists of 15 amino acids. The DNA shown is the 45-base CDR3, in frame from base 1. Taken from the germline V gene, the CDR1 and CDR2 loops are KGHSH and LQKENI.